Listed here is a single TCR beta chain. This sample stems from a study of regulatory T cells in long-lasting Graves disease. Time point indicated: persistent/refractory GD, antithyroid drugs over 5 years with positive TRAb. Construction of the TCR library relied on RNA isolated from PBMCs. Deletions cut 6 bases from V and 2 bases from J, with 16 bases between. This CDR3 contains 15 residues. Germline assignment: CDR1 DFQATT and CDR2 SNEGSKA (reference sequence). Arm-PCR of CDR3 regions and iRepertoire HTBI primers were the basis on which TCR beta libraries were built. MiXCR, run by TCRdb on the multiplex PCR reads, gives a single entry per CDR3 protein. This table has some 370,000 distinct CDR3 sequences, 23% appearing once.

The sequencing here drew on peripheral blood mononuclear cells (PBMCs), taken when the disease was refractory, from a patient treated with antithyroid drugs. This clonotype originated in a woman aged 40 to 49 with Graves disease. V usage is TRBV20-1 and J usage is TRBJ2-2, with a tentative D call TRBD2 (5 bases). The CDR3 region is CSARHPASNTGELFF. The CDR3 DNA is TGCAGTGCCCGCCATCCAGCTAGCAACACCGGGGAGCTGTTTTTT.